This paragraph covers one TCR beta chain sequence. Its matching antigen is unknown. The entry originates in a study of T cell responses to AZD1222 COVID-19 vaccine. Across the study: Combined were second doses at about 4 or about 12 weeks.

CDR3 size: 13 residues. The V end lost 5 bases, the J end lost 7 bases, and 12 bases lay between the germline ends. Study-wide results and caveats: Nearly half of the spike-specific TCRs reportedly recognize variant regions that carry no mutations. An increase in Spike-specific TCR breadth and depth was observed after two AZD1222 doses. In a largely white British group with more females than males, clonal diversity was possibly underestimated.

The table came from immunoSEQ multiplex PCR; TCRdb's copy has only in-frame clones and leaves some out. This table holds 90,000 to 150,000 clones, 85% to 90% found once. This TCR was recovered from an adult in good health. Sequenced here: peripheral blood, sampled on day 0 of AZD1222 vaccination. This chain uses TRBV12-3 or TRBV12-4 with TRBJ1-5, with D maybe TRBD1 (5 bases). CDR3 nucleotides: TGTGCCAGCAGTCCAAGGGACGCCCAGCCCCAGCATTTT. Translating it yields CASSPRDAQPQHF.